The rows below give T cell receptor beta chains drawn from one sample of a study of T cell responses to AZD1222 COVID-19 vaccine. TCRdb's copy holds only in-frame clones and misses some; the assay was immunoSEQ multiplex PCR. The sample yields 65,000 to 90,000 clones, about 90% seen once. The sample here was peripheral blood, taken 28 days after the second AZD1222 dose. The receptors shown here come from an adult who received the AZD1222 COVID-19 vaccine. CDR3s include the opening cysteine and the closing phenylalanine or tryptophan. Fields, in order: J gene, D gene, CDR3 length, clone size, V gene, CDR3 DNA, CDR3 protein. The D gene is left open where the match is weak. Rows may omit the clone size; those that give it use once, few, many or a size class.

>TRBJ1-5|NA|15|NA|TRBV27
TGTGCCAACGCTGGACAGAGGGGGGTCTCCCAGCCCCAGCATTTT
CANAGQRGVSQPQHF
>TRBJ2-5|NA|13|once|TRBV19
TGTGCCAGTAGTATGAACCGGGAGGAGACCCAGTACTTC
CASSMNREETQYF
>TRBJ1-3|NA|14|NA|TRBV18
TGTGCCAGCTCAGTAGACAGCTCTGGAAACACCATATATTTT
CASSVDSSGNTIYF
>TRBJ2-1|TRBD2|15|NA|TRBV15
TGTGCCACCAGCAGGGCTAGCGGGTTTTACAATGAGCAGTTCTTC
CATSRASGFYNEQFF
>TRBJ2-2|TRBD1|23|NA|TRBV27
TGTGCCAGCAGTTTATCTCAACTGCGACAGGGCCTCGTGAAGTTCGCGAACACCGGGGAGCTGTTTTTT
CASSLSQLRQGLVKFANTGELFF
>TRBJ1-2|TRBD1|13|NA|TRBV12-3/TRBV12-4
TGTGCCAGCAGTCGCCCGGAGGGGGCTGGCTACACCTTC
CASSRPEGAGYTF
>TRBJ2-6|NA|15|NA|TRBV18
TGTGCCAGCTCACAGGAGTCCTCTGGGGCCAACGTCCTGACTTTC
CASSQESSGANVLTF
>TRBJ2-1|NA|14|NA|TRBV11-2
TGTGCCAGCAGCCCCCGGGACTCCGCTCGGTCGCAGTTCTTC
CASSPRDSARSQFF
>TRBJ1-2|NA|15|NA|TRBV7-9
TGTGCCAGCAGCGGGGCCTGGATGGCTTGGCTGGGCTACACCTTC
CASSGAWMAWLGYTF
>TRBJ2-5|NA|14|NA|TRBV2
TGTGCCAGCAGTGAAGGACAGGAGCAAGAGACCCAGTACTTC
CASSEGQEQETQYF
>TRBJ1-2|NA|14|NA|TRBV19
TGTGCCAGTAGTATCACCGGGACAAACTATGGCTACACCTTC
CASSITGTNYGYTF
>TRBJ2-1|NA|17|NA|TRBV9
TGTGCCAGCAGCGTGAGGGGAGATGGGTCCTCCTACAATGAGCAGTTCTTC
CASSVRGDGSSYNEQFF
>TRBJ1-6|NA|15|NA|TRBV3-1/TRBV3-2
TGTGCCAGCAGCCAAGAGGTTCCGGGCAATTCACCCCTCCACTTT
CASSQEVPGNSPLHF
>TRBJ2-5|NA|16|NA|TRBV5-1
TGCGCCAGCAGCTTGGCGGGACAGCGGGCCGGGGAGACCCAGTACTTC
CASSLAGQRAGETQYF
>TRBJ1-2|NA|15|once|TRBV2
TGTGCCAGCAGTGTAATCCCGGGGACGGGGTATGGCTACACCTTC
CASSVIPGTGYGYTF
>TRBJ2-1|NA|15|NA|TRBV11-3
TGTGCCAGCAGCTTAGGGTCCCCAGACTACAATGAGCAGTTCTTC
CASSLGSPDYNEQFF
>TRBJ1-1|TRBD1|14|few|TRBV6-5
TGTGCCAGCAGTTCAGGACAGGTGAACACTGAAGCTTTCTTT
CASSSGQVNTEAFF
>TRBJ1-4|NA|16|NA|TRBV19
TGTGCCAGTAGTCGTCTACCGGGGGCCTATAATGAAAAACTGTTTTTT
CASSRLPGAYNEKLFF
>TRBJ2-3|NA|16|NA|TRBV19
TGTGCCAGCGCGATGCAAGGGGCCCTTAGCACAGATACGCAGTATTTT
CASAMQGALSTDTQYF
>TRBJ2-7|TRBD1|15|NA|TRBV18
TGTGCCAGCTCACCATCGACAGGGGGCGTCTACGAGCAGTACTTC
CASSPSTGGVYEQYF
>TRBJ2-1|TRBD1|18|NA|TRBV27
TGTGCCAGCAGTTTTTTCGATTTTGCGGGACAGGCCGGCAATGAGCAGTTCTTC
CASSFFDFAGQAGNEQFF
>TRBJ1-4|NA|15|NA|TRBV4-3
TGCGCCAGCAGCCAAGAAAGGCAGTTCGATGAAAAACTGTTTTTT
CASSQERQFDEKLFF
>TRBJ2-3|TRBD2|12|NA|TRBV24-1
TGTGCCACCAGTGAATCTAGCGGGAGTCAGTATTTT
CATSESSGSQYF
>TRBJ2-1|NA|13|NA|TRBV12-3/TRBV12-4
TGTGCCAGCACCCTCTCCCCGGGACTTGAGCAGTTCTTC
CASTLSPGLEQFF
>TRBJ1-1|TRBD1|13|NA|TRBV9
TGTGCCAGCAGCCCCCGGGACAGGGGTGAAGCTTTCTTT
CASSPRDRGEAFF